This entry concerns a single TCR beta chain. Antigen unknown. These data belong to a study of cytomegalovirus exposure and HLA in healthy donors. Points from the study as a whole: There were 150 to 200 TCR beta chains listed as cytomegalovirus-associated. CMV serostatus alone was available as immune exposure information.

The PCR was carried out with 60 Vbeta primers and 13 Jbeta primers. Per the original data handling: Later reanalysis found 70 million to 95 million unique TCR beta chains, around 10 million of them shared. Using immunoSEQ multiplex PCR, the repertoire was profiled, and TCRdb retains in-frame clones only, with some absent. V and J calls and clone size are copied from that table; D and trimming were computed from the DNA. The table has more than 150,000 clones, over 75% seen once. This CDR3 region has 15 residues. Between the trimmed V and J ends, which lost 1 base and 4 bases, there was a span of 14 bases. Germline V gene lookup returns CDR1 SGHNT and CDR2 YENEEA.

The V call is TRBV11-3, the J call TRBJ2-7, with a tentative D call TRBD1 (6 bases). This TCR derives from a man in his forties or fifties in good health and CMV-seropositive. Sample: PBMCs. CDR3 DNA sequence: TGTGCCAGCAGCTTAGTCGGGCAGGGGTTGTACGAGCAGTACTTC. Translating it yields CASSLVGQGLYEQYF.